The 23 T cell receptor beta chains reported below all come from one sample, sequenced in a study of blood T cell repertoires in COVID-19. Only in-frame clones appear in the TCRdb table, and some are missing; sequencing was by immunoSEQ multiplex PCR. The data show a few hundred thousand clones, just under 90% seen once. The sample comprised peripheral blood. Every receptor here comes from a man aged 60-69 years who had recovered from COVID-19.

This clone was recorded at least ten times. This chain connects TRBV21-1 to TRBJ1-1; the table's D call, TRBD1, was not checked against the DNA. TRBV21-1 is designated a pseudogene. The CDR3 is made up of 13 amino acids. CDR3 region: CASSKGQDTEAFF. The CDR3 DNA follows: TGTGCCAGCAGCAAAGGACAGGACACTGAAGCTTTCTTT.

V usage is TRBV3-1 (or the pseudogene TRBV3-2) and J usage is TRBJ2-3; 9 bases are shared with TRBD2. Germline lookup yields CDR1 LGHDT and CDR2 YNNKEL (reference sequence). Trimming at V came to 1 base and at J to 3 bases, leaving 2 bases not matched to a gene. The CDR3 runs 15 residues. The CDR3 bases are TGTGCCAGCAGCCAAGTAAGCGGGGGGACAGATACGCAGTATTTT. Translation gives CASSQVSGGTDTQYF.

The CDR3: CASSLAGKQNQPQHF. The CDR3 nucleotides are TGCGCCAGCAGCTTGGCAGGGAAACAGAACCAGCCCCAGCATTTT. The chain employs TRBV5-1 and TRBJ1-5, with a weak D call TRBD1 (5 bases). V was trimmed by 0 bases and J by 7 bases, leaving 14 bases between them. The germline V gene encodes CDR1 SGHRS and CDR2 YFSETQ. The CDR3 length is 15 residues.

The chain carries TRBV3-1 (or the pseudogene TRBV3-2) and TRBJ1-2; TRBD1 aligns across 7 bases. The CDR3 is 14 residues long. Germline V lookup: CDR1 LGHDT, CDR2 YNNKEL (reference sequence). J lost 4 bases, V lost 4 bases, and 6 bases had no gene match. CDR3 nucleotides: TGTGCCAGCAGCCTCAAGGGGGCCACCTATGGCTACACCTTC. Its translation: CASSLKGATYGYTF.

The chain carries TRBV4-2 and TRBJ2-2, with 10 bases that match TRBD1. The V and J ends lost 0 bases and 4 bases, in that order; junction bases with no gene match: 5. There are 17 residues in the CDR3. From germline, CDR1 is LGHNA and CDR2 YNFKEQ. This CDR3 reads CASSQEQGQGSTGELFF. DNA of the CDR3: TGTGCCAGCAGCCAAGAGCAGGGACAGGGGTCCACCGGGGAGCTGTTTTTT.

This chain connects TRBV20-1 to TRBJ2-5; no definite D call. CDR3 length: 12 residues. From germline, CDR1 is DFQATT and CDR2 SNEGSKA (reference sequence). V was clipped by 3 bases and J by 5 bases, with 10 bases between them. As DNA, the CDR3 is TGCAGTGCTAGTCGCGCGGAGGAGACCCAGTACTTC. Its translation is CSASRAEETQYF.

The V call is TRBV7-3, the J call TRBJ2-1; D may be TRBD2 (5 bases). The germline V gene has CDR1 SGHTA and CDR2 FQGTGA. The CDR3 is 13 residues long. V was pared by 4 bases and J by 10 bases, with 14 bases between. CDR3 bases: TGTGCCAGCAGCTCCGGACTCACCCGGGAGCAGTTCTTC. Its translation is CASSSGLTREQFF.

DNA of the CDR3: TGTGCCAGCAGCAGCGGGGCAAGAAACACCATATATTTT. Its protein is CASSSGARNTIYF. The V gene is TRBV12-3 or TRBV12-4, the J gene TRBJ1-3; D may be TRBD1 (5 bases). Trimming shortened V by 6 bases and J by 5 bases, and 11 bases separated the two germline ends. This CDR3 is built from 13 residues.

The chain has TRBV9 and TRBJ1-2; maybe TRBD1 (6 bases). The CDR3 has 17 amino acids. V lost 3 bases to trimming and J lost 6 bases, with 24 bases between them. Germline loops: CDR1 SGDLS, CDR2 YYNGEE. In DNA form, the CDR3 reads TGTGCCAGCAGCGAGCAACCGAACCCCAGGGGTGGAGATGGCTACACCTTC. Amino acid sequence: CASSEQPNPRGGDGYTF.

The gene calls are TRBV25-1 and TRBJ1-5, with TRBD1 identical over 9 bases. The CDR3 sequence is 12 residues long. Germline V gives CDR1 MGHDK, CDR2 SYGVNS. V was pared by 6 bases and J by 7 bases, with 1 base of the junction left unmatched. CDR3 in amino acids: CASSTGGQPQHF. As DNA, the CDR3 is TGTGCCAGCAGCACAGGGGGCCAGCCCCAGCATTTT.

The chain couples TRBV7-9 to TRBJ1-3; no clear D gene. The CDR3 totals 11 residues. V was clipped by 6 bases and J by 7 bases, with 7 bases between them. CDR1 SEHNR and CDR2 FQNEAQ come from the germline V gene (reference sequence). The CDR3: CASRAGNTIYF. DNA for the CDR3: TGTGCCAGCAGAGCAGGCAACACCATATATTTT.

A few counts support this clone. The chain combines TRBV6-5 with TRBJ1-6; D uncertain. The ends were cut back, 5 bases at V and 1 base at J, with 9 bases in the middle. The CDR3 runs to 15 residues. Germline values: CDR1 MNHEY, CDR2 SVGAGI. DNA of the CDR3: TGTGCCAGCAGTACGGGAGCGTCCTATAATTCACCCCTCCACTTT. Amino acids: CASSTGASYNSPLHF.

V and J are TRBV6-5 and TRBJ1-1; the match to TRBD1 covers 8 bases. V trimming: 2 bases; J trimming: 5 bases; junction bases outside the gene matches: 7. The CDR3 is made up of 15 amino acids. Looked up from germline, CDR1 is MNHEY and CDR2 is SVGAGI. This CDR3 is CASSYTYRGGTEAFF. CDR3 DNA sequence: TGTGCCAGCAGTTACACCTACAGGGGGGGGACTGAAGCTTTCTTT.

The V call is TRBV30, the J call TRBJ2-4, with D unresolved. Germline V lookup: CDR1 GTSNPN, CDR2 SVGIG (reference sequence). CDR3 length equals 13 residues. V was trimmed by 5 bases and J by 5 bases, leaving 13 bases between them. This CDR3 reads CAWSRLVQNIQYF. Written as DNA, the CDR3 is TGTGCCTGGTCAAGGCTAGTCCAAAACATTCAGTACTTC.

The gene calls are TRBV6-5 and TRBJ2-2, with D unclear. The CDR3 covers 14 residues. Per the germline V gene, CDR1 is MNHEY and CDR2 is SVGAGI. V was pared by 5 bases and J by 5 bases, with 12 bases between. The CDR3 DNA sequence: TGTGCCAGCAGTACCGGTCCAGGAACCGGGGAGCTGTTTTTT. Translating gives CASSTGPGTGELFF.

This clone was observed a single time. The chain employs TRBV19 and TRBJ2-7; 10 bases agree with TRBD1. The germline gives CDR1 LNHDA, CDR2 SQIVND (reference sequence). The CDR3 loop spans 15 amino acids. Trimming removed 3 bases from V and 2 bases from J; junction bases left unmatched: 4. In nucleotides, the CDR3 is TGTGCCAGTAGTATTGGAGGGACAGGGGCCTACGAGCAGTACTTC. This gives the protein CASSIGGTGAYEQYF.

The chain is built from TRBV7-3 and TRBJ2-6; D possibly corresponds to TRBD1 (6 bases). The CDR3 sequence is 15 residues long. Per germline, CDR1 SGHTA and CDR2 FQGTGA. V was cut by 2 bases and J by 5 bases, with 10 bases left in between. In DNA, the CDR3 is TGTGCCAGCAGCTTACAGGGGAGCTGGGCCAACGTCCTGACTTTC. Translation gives CASSLQGSWANVLTF. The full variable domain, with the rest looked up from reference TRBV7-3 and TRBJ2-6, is GAGVSQTPSNKVTEKGKYVELRCDPISGHTALYWYRQSLGQGPEFLIYFQGTGAADDSGLPNDRFFAVRPEGSVSTLKIQRTERGDSAVYLCASSLQGSWANVLTFGAGSRLTVL.

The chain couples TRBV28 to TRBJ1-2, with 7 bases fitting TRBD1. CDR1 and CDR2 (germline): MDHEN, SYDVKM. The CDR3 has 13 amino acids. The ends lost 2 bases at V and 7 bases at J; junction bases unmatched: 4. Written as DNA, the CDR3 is TGTGCCAGCAGTTTACCCGACAGGGTTGGCTACACCTTC. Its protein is CASSLPDRVGYTF.

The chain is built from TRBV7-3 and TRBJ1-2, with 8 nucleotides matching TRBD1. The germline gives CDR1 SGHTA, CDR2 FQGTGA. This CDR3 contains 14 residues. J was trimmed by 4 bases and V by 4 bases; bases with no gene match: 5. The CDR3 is CASSSGQGGYGYTF. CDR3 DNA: TGTGCCAGCAGCTCCGGACAGGGAGGCTATGGCTACACCTTC.

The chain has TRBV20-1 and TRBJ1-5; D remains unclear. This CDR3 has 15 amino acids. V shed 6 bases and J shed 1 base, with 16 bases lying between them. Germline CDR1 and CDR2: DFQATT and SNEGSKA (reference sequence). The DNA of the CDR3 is TGCAGTGCCAGTCATCCGGGGATGAGCAATCAGCCCCAGCATTTT. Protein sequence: CSASHPGMSNQPQHF.

CDR3: CASSFRQGLRETQYF. The CDR3 region has the DNA TGTGCCAGCAGTTTTCGACAGGGTCTAAGAGAGACCCAGTACTTC. The V gene is TRBV2, the J gene TRBJ2-5; TRBD1 agrees at 7 bases. The germline V gene has CDR1 SNHLY and CDR2 FYNNEI. The junction had 10 bases not matched to a gene; V was cut back by 5 bases and J by 4 bases. The CDR3 has 15 amino acids.

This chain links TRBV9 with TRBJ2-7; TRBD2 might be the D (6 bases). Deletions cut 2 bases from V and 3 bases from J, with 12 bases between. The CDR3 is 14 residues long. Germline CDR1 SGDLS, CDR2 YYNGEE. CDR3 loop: CASSVGGTNYEQYF. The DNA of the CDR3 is TGTGCCAGCAGCGTCGGGGGAACAAACTACGAGCAGTACTTC.

The CDR3 nucleotides are TGTGCCAGCAGTTTATCCTCCTCCACCGGGGAGCTGTTTTTT. As protein: CASSLSSSTGELFF. This sequence joins TRBV27 and TRBJ2-2; D gene uncertain. Looked up from germline, CDR1 is MNHEY and CDR2 is SMNVEV (reference sequence). The V end was cut by 0 bases, the J end by 4 bases, with 6 bases between. The length of the CDR3 is 14 residues.